This record looks at one T cell receptor beta chain sequence and its context. The sample belongs to a study of T cells in localized non-small cell lung cancer. This CDR3 has 14 amino acids. V lost 3 bases and J lost 3, with 11 bases in between. In germline, CDR1 is LNHDA, CDR2 SQIVND (reference sequence). The table came from immunoSEQ multiplex PCR; TCRdb's copy has only in-frame clones and leaves some out. The sample comprises under 5,500 clones, about 33% of which are singletons, and approximately 8.1% rests with the top ten. The chain couples TRBV19 to TRBJ1-1, with a tentative D call TRBD1 (6 bases). The specimen comprised lung tumor tissue, sampled before any cancer treatment. This clonotype was sampled from a female donor over 55 with stage I lung adenocarcinoma. The CDR3, as DNA: TGTGCCAGTAGTATTGGGGGCCCGTACACTGAAGCTTTCTTT. Translating it yields CASSIGGPYTEAFF. The full variable domain, its missing parts supplied by reference TRBV19 and TRBJ1-1, is DGGITQSPKYLFRKEGQNVTLSCEQNLNHDAMYWYRQDPGQGLRLIYYSQIVNDFQKGDIAEGYSVSREKKESFPLTVTSAQKNPTAFYLCASSIGGPYTEAFFGQGTRLTVV.